This T cell receptor (beta chain) appears in the sequencing data of a study of Ad26.COV2.S vaccination and SARS-CoV-2 variants (dated by TCRdb to the early 2020s). With respect to the entire study: Donors in the vaccine arm were drawn from COV1001, a multicentre, randomized, double-blind, placebo-controlled phase I-IIa trial testing Ad26.COV2.S in healthy adults. Sequencing of the TCRbeta repertoire served to evaluate the specificity and breadth of SARS-CoV-2-reactive T cell receptors following Ad26.COV2.S vaccination. Ad26.COV2.S was given intramuscularly at 5x10^10 or 1x10^11 viral particles, as a single shot or as two shots 56 days apart. Investigators remained blinded to trial group allocation during experiments and outcome assessment. A total of some 30 samples were included in the TCR-sequenced set, comprising roughly 20 Ad26.COV2.S vaccine recipients, 5 placebo recipients and 8 SARS-CoV-2 convalescent individuals. Trial participants were randomized into five groups of five, in which low-dose or high-dose Ad26.COV2.S was given once or twice, or placebo was given on both occasions. Beyond this particular receptor, the publication reports: After vaccination, spike-specific CD8+ and CD4+ T cell responses were reported to show substantial breadth. The authors noted that the TCR breadth and depth analyses may have underestimated total T cell responses. Vaccine and placebo recipients had comparable non-spike TCR breadth, which fits with the vaccine containing only spike. Comparing responses between vaccine doses or regimens was not something the study was powered to do. Ad26.COV2.S recipients had higher spike-specific TCR breadth than placebo recipients (P = 0.0014).

TCRbeta CDR3 regions were sequenced with the immunoSEQ Assay. After extraction, genomic DNA underwent amplification by bias-controlled multiplex PCR, followed by high-throughput sequencing. On the authors' methods: To quantify the absolute abundance of every unique TCRbeta CDR3 region, sequences were collapsed and filtered. T cell fraction was estimated by normalizing TCRbeta template counts to usable DNA, with usable DNA measured through amplification of reference genes found in all nucleated cells. Repertoire TCRs were annotated as SARS-CoV-2-specific when V gene, CDR3 amino acid sequence and J gene were exactly matched to a known reactive TCR set. The reference SARS-CoV-2 TCR set was derived from MIRA and filtered for enrichment in COVID-19-positive ImmuneCODE repertoires, a step that removed public or cross-reactive TCRs. Using the MIRA antigens, annotated TCRs were further analysed by specific ORF or by position within an ORF. Breadth was defined as the number of annotated unique rearrangements divided by the total number of unique productive rearrangements, and depth was defined as the summed frequency of the annotated unique rearrangements. Two-sided Wilcoxon rank-sum tests were used to compare TCR breadth between groups. Drawn from immuneACCESS, this table holds only the in-frame rearrangements with V and J called that TCRdb kept. Clones are partly lost; checked studies trace under half to an unresolved V gene and leave the rest unexplained. V, J and clone size reflect that table, while D and trimming were determined from the DNA. The sample includes about 400,000 clones, with around 91% observed a single time. The ten largest account for under 2% of the sample.

CDR1 is given as MNHEY and CDR2 as SMNVEV, both from the germline V gene (reference sequence). Inclusive of the bounding cysteine and phenylalanine, the CDR3 is 15 residues long. CDR3 DNA is the only sequence kept; it has 45 bases, read in frame from the first base. Note on this clone: Its target antigen remains unknown. One end of the junction is discordant with germline, which a read error may explain.

This specimen's treatment or condition label, per the study, means: about 20 received Ad26.COV2.S at low or high dose, single or two shots; 5 received placebo; per-sample allocation not given. Repertoires of vaccine and placebo recipients were sequenced from samples taken on day 63 after the first injection. Between 29 July and 7 August 2020, Cohort 1b enrolled around 25 adults aged 18-55 years at one site in Boston, USA. Ad26.COV2.S consisted of a replication-incompetent adenovirus type 26 vector by which a prefusion-stabilized SARS-CoV-2 spike protein from the original Wuhan strain was expressed.

The clonotype originates from a person between 18 and 65 years old who received the Ad26.COV2.S COVID-19 vaccine or a placebo. This receptor chain uses TRBV27 and TRBJ1-5, with 10 junctional bases fitting TRBD1. The sample was peripheral blood, taken in a trial of Ad26.COV2.S vaccine versus placebo. The CDR3 reads CASSLYGTGVQPQHF. The DNA reads as follows: TGTGCCAGTAGTTTATATGGGACAGGGGTCCAGCCCCAGCATTTT.